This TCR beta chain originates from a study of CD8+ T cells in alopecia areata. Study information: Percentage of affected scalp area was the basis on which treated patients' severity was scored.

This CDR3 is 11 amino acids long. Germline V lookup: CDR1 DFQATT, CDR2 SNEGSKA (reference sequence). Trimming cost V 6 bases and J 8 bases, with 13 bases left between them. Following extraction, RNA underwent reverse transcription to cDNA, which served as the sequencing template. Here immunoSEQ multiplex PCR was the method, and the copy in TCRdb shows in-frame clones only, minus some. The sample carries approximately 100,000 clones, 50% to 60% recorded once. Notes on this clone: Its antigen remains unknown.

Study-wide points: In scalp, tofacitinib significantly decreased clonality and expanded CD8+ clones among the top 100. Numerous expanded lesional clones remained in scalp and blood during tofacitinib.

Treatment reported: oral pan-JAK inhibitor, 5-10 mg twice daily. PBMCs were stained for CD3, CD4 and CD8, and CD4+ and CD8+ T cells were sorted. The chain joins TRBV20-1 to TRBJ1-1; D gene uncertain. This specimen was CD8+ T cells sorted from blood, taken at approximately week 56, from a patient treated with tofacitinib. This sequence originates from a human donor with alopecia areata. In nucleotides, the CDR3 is TGCAGTGCCCCCGCGCAAGGGGAAGCTTTCTTT. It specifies CSAPAQGEAFF.